This TCR beta chain was obtained from a study of radiotherapy plus CTLA-4 blockade in lung cancer. Study summary: Objective responses emerged in about 20% of patients, and roughly 32% attained disease control. Study-level results: In blood, TCR clones derived from the tumor expanded after radiotherapy plus ipilimumab.

Trimming removed 4 bases at V and 5 bases at J, with 19 bases between. The germline CDR1 and CDR2 sequences are MGHRA and YSYEKL. The CDR3 loop spans 16 amino acids. Chemo-refractory metastatic non-small-cell lung cancer patients received focal radiation with ipilimumab CTLA-4 blockade. Only in-frame clones appear in the TCRdb table, and some are missing; sequencing was by immunoSEQ multiplex PCR. The sample holds some 50,000 clones; about 83% are singletons and the top ten take approximately 5%. This clone was recorded a few times. Its antigen is not identified. Source: peripheral blood, taken from a patient treated with radiotherapy plus ipilimumab. The J gene is TRBJ2-3, the V gene TRBV4-1; D is undetermined. This receptor was identified in a human donor with non-small cell lung cancer whose response to radiotherapy plus ipilimumab could not be evaluated. CDR3 amino acids: CASSPHGSGPGDTQYF. The CDR3 DNA reads as TGCGCCAGCAGCCCGCATGGTTCAGGCCCCGGAGATACGCAGTATTTT.